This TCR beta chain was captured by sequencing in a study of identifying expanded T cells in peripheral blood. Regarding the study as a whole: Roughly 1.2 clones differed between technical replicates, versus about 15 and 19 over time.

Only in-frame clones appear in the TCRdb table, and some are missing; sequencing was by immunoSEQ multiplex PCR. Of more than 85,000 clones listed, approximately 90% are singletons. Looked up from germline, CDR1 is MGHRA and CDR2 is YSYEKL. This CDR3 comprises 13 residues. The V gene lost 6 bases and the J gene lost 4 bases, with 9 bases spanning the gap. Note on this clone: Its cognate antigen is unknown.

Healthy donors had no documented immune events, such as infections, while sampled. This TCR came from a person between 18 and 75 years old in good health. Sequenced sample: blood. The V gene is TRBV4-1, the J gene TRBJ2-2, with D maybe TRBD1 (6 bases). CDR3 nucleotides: TGCGCCAGCAGTGAGGGGGTCACCGGGGAGCTGTTTTTT. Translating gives CASSEGVTGELFF.